This TCR beta chain was documented in a study of CD4 T cells in relation to SARS-CoV-2 and coronaviruses. Background on the study: TCR beta CDR3s were sequenced after approximately 11-day antigen culture of PBMCs.

Overall study results and limits: Samples before the pandemic and after infection were not matched within any donor.

Over 80,000 naive or memory CD4+ cells were cultured with CEF peptides for 9 to 10 days. CEF-cultured naive and memory CD4+ T cell DNA got survey-level sequencing. Here immunoSEQ multiplex PCR was the method, and the copy in TCRdb shows in-frame clones only, minus some. This sample has some 45,000 clones; roughly four fifths occur once, and the top ten carry about 1.3%. The junction had 4 bases not matched to a gene; V was cut back by 3 bases and J by 5 bases. This CDR3 is built from 15 residues. The germline CDR1 and CDR2 sequences are LNHDA and SQIVND (reference sequence). As regards this clone: Its antigen remains unidentified.

Sequenced input: naive CD4+ T cells from PBMCs, cultured in vitro. Subset indicated: naive CD4+ T cells isolated by negative enrichment. This clonotype originated in an adult with COVID-19. The V gene is TRBV19, the J gene TRBJ2-3, with TRBD1 matching 11 bases. The CDR3 DNA follows: TGTGCCAGTAGTATCGGACAGGGGGCCATAGATACGCAGTATTTT. Amino acid sequence: CASSIGQGAIDTQYF.